This T cell receptor beta chain was retrieved from a study of blood T cell repertoires in COVID-19 (dated by TCRdb to 2018 to 2021). With regard to the full study: The collaborator samples originated in the United States, Italy and Spain and spanned the acute and convalescent phases of COVID-19. The material from the prospective study consisted of cDNA or gDNA derived from T cells, B-cell-depleted T cells, or PBMCs. The repertoires were made available in a free public database intended to serve as a resource for research on the immune response to SARS-CoV-2. A de-identified subject ID, COVID-19 status, age in years and sex were almost always included in the sample metadata. Where available, HLA class I and class II types were taken from metadata supplied by the sample provider and were not determined by assay-based typing. Samples were obtained from the ongoing ImmuneRACE study (first 160 participants) and from some 1,200 subjects provided by 6 global collaborators. Deeply sampled blood TCRbeta repertoires from subjects exposed to, actively infected with, or recovered from COVID-19 were included in the dataset. What the authors observed across the whole study: The quantity of clinical and demographic metadata differed by source and by participant and was supplied without curation.

Of note for this clone: This receptor's antigen is unknown. No much larger clonotype is one base removed from it; base qualities were not supplied.

TCRbeta CDR3 regions were amplified from genomic DNA by means of the immunoSEQ Assay, a bias-controlled multiplex PCR. Concerning the study's data processing: Within the assay, amplification of reference gene primers was used to estimate how many nucleated cells each sample contained. To quantify the absolute abundance of each unique TCRbeta CDR3 rearrangement, sequence reads were collapsed and filtered. For each sample, productive Simpson clonality was calculated as the square root of Simpson's diversity index across productive rearrangements. Here the immuneACCESS table is served through TCRdb, limited to in-frame sequences with V and J called. Missing clones are a known gap in these copies; in checked studies unresolved V genes cover under half, and the rest lacks a known reason. Clonal size and the V and J genes are those of that table, whereas D and trimming came from the DNA. In all, the sample holds more than 150,000 clones, and about 90% of those were seen once. Around 4% of the sample comes from the top ten.

The collaborating institutions used their own protocols to collect whole blood in K2EDTA tubes. Collaborator samples were shipped for TCRbeta analysis as frozen whole blood, isolated PBMCs, or DNA extracted from either sample type. Via the germline V gene, CDR1 is KGHSH and CDR2 LQKENI. V loses 3 bases, J loses 0 bases, and the germline ends lie 14 bases apart. The CDR3 holds 16 amino acids from the cysteine to the phenylalanine. The kept DNA is CDR3 alone, 48 bases in frame from the first base. The clonotype was recovered from a woman aged 65 to 85 with acute or convalescent COVID-19. The chain is assembled from TRBV18 and TRBJ1-2; the D gene is perhaps TRBD1, from 5 matching bases. Sequencing input: peripheral blood. The CDR3 region: CASSPGGRVANYGYTF. Here is the DNA: TGTGCCAGCTCACCCGGGGGTAGAGTTGCTAACTATGGCTACACCTTC.